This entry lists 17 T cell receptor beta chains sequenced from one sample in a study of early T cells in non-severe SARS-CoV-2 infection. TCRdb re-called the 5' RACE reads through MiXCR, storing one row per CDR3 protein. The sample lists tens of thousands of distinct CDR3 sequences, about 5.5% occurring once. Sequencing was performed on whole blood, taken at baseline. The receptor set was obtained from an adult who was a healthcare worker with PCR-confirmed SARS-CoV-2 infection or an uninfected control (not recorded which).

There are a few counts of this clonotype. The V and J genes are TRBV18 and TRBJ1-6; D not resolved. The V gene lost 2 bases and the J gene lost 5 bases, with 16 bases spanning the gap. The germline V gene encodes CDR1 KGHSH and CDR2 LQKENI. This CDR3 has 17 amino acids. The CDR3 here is CASSPTGRAANNSPLHF. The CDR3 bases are TGTGCCAGCTCACCAACCGGCCGGGCCGCCAATAATTCACCCCTCCACTTT.

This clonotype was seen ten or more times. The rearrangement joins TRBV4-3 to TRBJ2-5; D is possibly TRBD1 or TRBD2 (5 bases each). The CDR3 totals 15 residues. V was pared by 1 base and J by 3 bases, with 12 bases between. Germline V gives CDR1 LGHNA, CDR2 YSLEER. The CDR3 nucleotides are TGCGCCAGCAGCCAAGTCCAGGGAGAGAAAGAGACCCAGTACTTC. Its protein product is CASSQVQGEKETQYF.

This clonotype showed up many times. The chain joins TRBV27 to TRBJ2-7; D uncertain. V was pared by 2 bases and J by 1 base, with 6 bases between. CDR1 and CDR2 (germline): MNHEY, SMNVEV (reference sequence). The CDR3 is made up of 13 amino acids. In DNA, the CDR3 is TGTGCCAGCAGTTTAAGAGGATCCTACGAGCAGTACTTC. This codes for CASSLRGSYEQYF.

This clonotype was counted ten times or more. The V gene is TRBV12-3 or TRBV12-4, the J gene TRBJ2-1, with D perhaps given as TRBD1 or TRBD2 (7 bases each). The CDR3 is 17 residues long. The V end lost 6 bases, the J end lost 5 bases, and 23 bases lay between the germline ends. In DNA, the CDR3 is TGTGCCAGCAGCAAGGGGGCGAGCGGGGTAGTTGACAATGAGCAGTTCTTC. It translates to CASSKGASGVVDNEQFF.

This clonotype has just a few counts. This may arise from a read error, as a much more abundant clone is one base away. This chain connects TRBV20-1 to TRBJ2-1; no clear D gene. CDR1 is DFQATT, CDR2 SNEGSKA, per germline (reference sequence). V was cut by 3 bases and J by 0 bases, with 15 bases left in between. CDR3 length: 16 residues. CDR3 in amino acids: CSASGRFVSSYNEQFF. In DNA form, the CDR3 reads TGCAGTGCTAGCGGACGTTTCGTGAGCTCCTACAATGAGCAGTTCTTC.

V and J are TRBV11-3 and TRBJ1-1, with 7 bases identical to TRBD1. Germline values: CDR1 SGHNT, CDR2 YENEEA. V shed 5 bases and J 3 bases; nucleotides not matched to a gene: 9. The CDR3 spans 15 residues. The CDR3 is CASSRDSKGYTEAFF. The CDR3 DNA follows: TGTGCCAGCAGCAGGGACAGTAAGGGGTACACTGAAGCTTTCTTT.

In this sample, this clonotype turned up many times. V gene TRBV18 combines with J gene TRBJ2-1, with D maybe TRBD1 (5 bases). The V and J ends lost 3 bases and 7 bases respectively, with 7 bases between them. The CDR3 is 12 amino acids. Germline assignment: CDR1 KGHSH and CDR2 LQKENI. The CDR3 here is CASSPQGNEQFF. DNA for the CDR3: TGTGCCAGCTCACCTCAGGGTAATGAGCAGTTCTTC. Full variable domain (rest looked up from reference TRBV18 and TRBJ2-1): NAGVMQNPRHLVRRRGQEARLRCSPMKGHSHVYWYRQLPEEGLKFMVYLQKENIIDESGMPKERFSAEFPKEGPSILRIQQVVRGDSAAYFCASSPQGNEQFFGPGTRLTVL.

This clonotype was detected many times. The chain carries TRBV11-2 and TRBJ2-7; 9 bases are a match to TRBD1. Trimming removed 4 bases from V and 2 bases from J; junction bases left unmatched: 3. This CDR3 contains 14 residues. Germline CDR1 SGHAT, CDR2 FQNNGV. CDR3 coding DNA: TGTGCCAGCAGCTCCGGGACAGGGACCTACGAGCAGTACTTC. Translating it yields CASSSGTGTYEQYF.

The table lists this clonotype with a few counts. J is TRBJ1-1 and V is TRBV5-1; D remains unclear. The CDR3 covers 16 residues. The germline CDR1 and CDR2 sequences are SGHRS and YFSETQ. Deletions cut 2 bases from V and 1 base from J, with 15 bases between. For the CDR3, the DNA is TGCGCCAGCAGCTTCTTTCCAGGACTAACGAACACTGAAGCTTTCTTT. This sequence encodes CASSFFPGLTNTEAFF.

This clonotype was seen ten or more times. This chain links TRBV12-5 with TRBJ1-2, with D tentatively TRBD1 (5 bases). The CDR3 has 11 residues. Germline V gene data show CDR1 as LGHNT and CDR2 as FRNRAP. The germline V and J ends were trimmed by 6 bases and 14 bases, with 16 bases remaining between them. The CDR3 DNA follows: TGTGCTAGTGGGCTCCTGACAGCGGGGACCTTC. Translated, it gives CASGLLTAGTF.

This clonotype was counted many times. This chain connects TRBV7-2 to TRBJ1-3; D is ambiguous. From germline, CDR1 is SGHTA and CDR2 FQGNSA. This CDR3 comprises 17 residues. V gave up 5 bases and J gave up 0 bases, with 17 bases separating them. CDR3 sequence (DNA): TGTGCCAGCAGCCCCCGCCAATCTACGTTCTCTGGAAACACCATATATTTT. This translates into CASSPRQSTFSGNTIYF.

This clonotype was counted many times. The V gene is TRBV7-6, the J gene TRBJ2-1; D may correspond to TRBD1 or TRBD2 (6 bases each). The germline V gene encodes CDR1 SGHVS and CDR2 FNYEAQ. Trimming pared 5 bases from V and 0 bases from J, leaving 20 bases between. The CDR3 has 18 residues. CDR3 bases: TGTGCCAGCAGCGGGGCCTTGGGGGGCACCACCTCCTACAATGAGCAGTTCTTC. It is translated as CASSGALGGTTSYNEQFF.

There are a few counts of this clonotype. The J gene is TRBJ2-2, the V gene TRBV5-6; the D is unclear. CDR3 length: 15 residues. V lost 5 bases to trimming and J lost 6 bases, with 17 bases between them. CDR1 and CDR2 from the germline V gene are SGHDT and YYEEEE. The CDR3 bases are TGTGCCAGCAGGCGGTTACTAAGTGTATCCGGGGAGCTGTTTTTT. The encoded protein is CASRRLLSVSGELFF.

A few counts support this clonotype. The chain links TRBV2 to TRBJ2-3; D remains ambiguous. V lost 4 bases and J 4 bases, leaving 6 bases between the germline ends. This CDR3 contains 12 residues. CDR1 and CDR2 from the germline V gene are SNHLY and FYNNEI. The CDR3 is CASSGAPDTQYF. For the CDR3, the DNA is TGTGCCAGCAGTGGGGCCCCAGATACGCAGTATTTT.

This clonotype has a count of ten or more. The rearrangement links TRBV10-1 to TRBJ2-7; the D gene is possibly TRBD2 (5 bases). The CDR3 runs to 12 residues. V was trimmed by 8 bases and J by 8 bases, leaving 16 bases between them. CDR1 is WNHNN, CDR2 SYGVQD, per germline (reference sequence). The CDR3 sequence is CASPPGGGQQYF. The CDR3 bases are TGCGCCAGCCCACCCGGCGGAGGACAGCAGTACTTC.

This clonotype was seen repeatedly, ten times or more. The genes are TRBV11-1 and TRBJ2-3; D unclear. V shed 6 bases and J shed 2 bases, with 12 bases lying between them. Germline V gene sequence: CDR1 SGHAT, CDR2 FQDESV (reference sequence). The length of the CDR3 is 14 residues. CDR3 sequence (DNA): TGTGCCAGCAGGTTAAAGCCTCTCACAGATACGCAGTATTTT. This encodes CASRLKPLTDTQYF.

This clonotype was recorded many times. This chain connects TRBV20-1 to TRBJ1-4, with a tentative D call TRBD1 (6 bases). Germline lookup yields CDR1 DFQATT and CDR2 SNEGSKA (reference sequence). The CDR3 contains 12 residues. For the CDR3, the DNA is TGCAGCGTAAGGTGGCAGGGGGAAAAACTGTTTTTT. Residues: CSVRWQGEKLFF.